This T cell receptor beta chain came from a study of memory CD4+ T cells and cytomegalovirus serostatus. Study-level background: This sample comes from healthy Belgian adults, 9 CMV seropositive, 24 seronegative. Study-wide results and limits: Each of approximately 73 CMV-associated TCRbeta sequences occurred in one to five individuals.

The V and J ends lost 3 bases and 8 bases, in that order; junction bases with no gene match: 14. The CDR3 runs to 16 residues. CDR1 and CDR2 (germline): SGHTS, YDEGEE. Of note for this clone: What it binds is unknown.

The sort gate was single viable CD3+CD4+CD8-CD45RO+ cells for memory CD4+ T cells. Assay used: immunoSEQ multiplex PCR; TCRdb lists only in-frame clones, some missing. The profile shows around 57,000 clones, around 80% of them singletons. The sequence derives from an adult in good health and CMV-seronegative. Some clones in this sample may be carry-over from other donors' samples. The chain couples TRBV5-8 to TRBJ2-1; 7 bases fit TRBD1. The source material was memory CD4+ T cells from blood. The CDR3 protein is CASSSRYSTGLDEQFF. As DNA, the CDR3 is TGTGCCAGCAGCTCGAGATATTCGACAGGGTTGGATGAGCAGTTCTTC.